A selection of T cell receptor beta chains follows, all from one sample in a study of T cells in Graves' hyperthyroidism and ophthalmopathy. MiXCR, applied by TCRdb to the multiplex PCR reads, yields one record per CDR3 protein. This table has a few hundred thousand distinct CDR3 sequences, about 21% appearing once. The sample comprised blood. The receptor source for this set is a woman aged 45 to 65 with Graves' hyperthyroidism. The CDR3 runs from the conserved cysteine through the conserved F or W. A D gene is named only where the DNA matches it firmly. Size tells how often a clone was seen (once, few, many) or the class of an expanded clone, and some rows leave it out.

v_call,d_call,clone_size,j_call,cdr3_nt,cdr3_aa
TRBV6-1,TRBD2,NA,TRBJ2-1,TGTGCCAGCAGTAGGGGACTAGCGGGAGAAGAGCAGTTCTTC,CASSRGLAGEEQFF
TRBV28,NA,many,TRBJ1-1,TGTGCCAGCAGTTTATCGAGGGGGAACACTGAAGCTTTCTTT,CASSLSRGNTEAFF
TRBV12-3/TRBV12-4,TRBD2,many,TRBJ2-5,TGTGCCAGCACCATAGCGGGAGGGCAAGGGACCCAGTACTTC,CASTIAGGQGTQYF
TRBV16,TRBD1,few,TRBJ1-3,TGTGCCAGCAGCCACGACAGGGGGCCGGGAAACACCATATATTTT,CASSHDRGPGNTIYF
TRBV7-2,NA,many,TRBJ1-1,TGTGCCAGCAGCTTAGCCCTTCGCTTACCAGCCCACACTGAAGCTTTCTTT,CASSLALRLPAHTEAFF
TRBV7-9,NA,many,TRBJ1-6,TGTGCCAGCAGCTTAGCGCTACAAGCAACACCCCTCCACTTT,CASSLALQATPLHF
TRBV18,TRBD1,few,TRBJ2-1,TGTGCCAGCTCACCACGCTCATCGACAGGGCCGTTCTTC,CASSPRSSTGPFF
TRBV7-2,NA,many,TRBJ1-1,TGTGCCAGCAGCCTAAATCAGGGTACTGAAGCTTTCTTT,CASSLNQGTEAFF
TRBV14,NA,many,TRBJ1-2,TGTGCCAGCAGCCAAGATGAGTGGGGAATGGGTGGCTACACCTTC,CASSQDEWGMGGYTF
TRBV18,NA,many,TRBJ2-7,TGTGCCAGCTCACCCGCTGCCCCCTACGAGCAGTACTTC,CASSPAAPYEQYF
TRBV5-6,TRBD2,many,TRBJ2-5,TGTGCCAGCAGCTGGACTAGCGGGAGCTTACAAGAGACCCAGTACTTC,CASSWTSGSLQETQYF
TRBV7-3,NA,NA,TRBJ1-4,TGTGCCAGCAGGCCGGAGGGACCGCCAGTTGCAACTAATGAAAAACTGTTTTTT,CASRPEGPPVATNEKLFF
TRBV11-2,TRBD2,many,TRBJ2-2,TGTGCCAGCAGCTCCCAAGCGGGAGGGCCCGCCGGGGAGCTGTTTTTT,CASSSQAGGPAGELFF
TRBV7-2,NA,NA,TRBJ2-3,TGTGCCAGCAGCTTAGGAGGTTCTAGGCTGAATACGCAGTATTTT,CASSLGGSRLNTQYF
TRBV30,TRBD1,NA,TRBJ2-3,TGTGCCTTCCGACGGGACAGAAGTACGCAGTATTTT,CAFRRDRSTQYF
TRBV12-3/TRBV12-4,NA,many,TRBJ2-3,TGTGCCAGCAGTTTACAGGGGGGTATCACAGATACGCAGTATTTT,CASSLQGGITDTQYF
TRBV11-3,TRBD2,NA,TRBJ2-3,TGTGCCAGCAGCTCAGGACTAGCGGGAGGACCCAGCACAGATACGCAGTATTTT,CASSSGLAGGPSTDTQYF
TRBV5-1,TRBD1,many,TRBJ2-7,TGCGCCAGCAGCTCCTCTCCGGGACAGGGCTACGAGCAGTACTTC,CASSSSPGQGYEQYF
TRBV29-1,NA,NA,TRBJ1-2,TGCAGCGTTGAAAAGGGTGTGGGCTATGGCTACACCTTC,CSVEKGVGYGYTF
TRBV29-1,TRBD1,NA,TRBJ2-1,TGCAGCGTGGCTTGGACAGGGGTGAATGAGCAGTTCTTC,CSVAWTGVNEQFF
TRBV7-2,TRBD1,many,TRBJ2-1,TGTGCCAGCAGCTTAAACCCGCAGGGGGCGCGAATCTACAATGAGCAGTTCTTC,CASSLNPQGARIYNEQFF
TRBV12-3/TRBV12-4,NA,NA,TRBJ1-6,TGTGCCAGCACCAGGGGCCATTCACCCCTCCACTTT,CASTRGHSPLHF
TRBV9,NA,many,TRBJ2-1,TGTGCCAGCAGCGTTGCTAGCGAGGGCAATGAGCAGTTCTTC,CASSVASEGNEQFF
TRBV7-3,TRBD1,many,TRBJ2-7,TGTGCCAGCAGCTTAAGAGGCGGGACAGGGAACTACGAGCAGTACTTC,CASSLRGGTGNYEQYF
TRBV18,NA,many,TRBJ2-7,TGTGCCAGCTCGACCACTGGGCAGGGCGGAGGGGAGCAGTACTTC,CASSTTGQGGGEQYF
TRBV5-1,TRBD1,once,TRBJ1-4,TGCGCCAGCAGCCCAGGACAGGGCGCAACTAATGAAAAACTGTTTTTT,CASSPGQGATNEKLFF
TRBV2,NA,NA,TRBJ1-6,TGTGCCAGCAGTGAGTCGGGGACCTATAATTCACCCCTCCACTTT,CASSESGTYNSPLHF
TRBV20-1,NA,many,TRBJ1-1,TGCAGTGCTAGAGATGGGAGGGCAGGGAGGAACACTGAAGCTTTCTTT,CSARDGRAGRNTEAFF
TRBV5-1,NA,many,TRBJ1-4,TGCGCCAGCAGCCAAGATAAGAGGGAAAAACTGTTTTTT,CASSQDKREKLFF
TRBV18,NA,many,TRBJ1-1,TGTGCCAGCTCAGAGTTACAGAACACTGAAGCTTTCTTT,CASSELQNTEAFF